A single sample is the source of the 23 T cell receptor beta chains below, sequenced in a study of T cell responses to AZD1222 COVID-19 vaccine. Repertoires were generated with immunoSEQ multiplex PCR, while TCRdb's copy carries only in-frame clones and drops some. The sample has under 150,000 clones; approximately 90% are singletons. The source was peripheral blood, collected on day 0 of AZD1222 vaccination. Receptors originate from an adult in good health.

The V and J genes are TRBV15 and TRBJ2-2; TRBD1 matches 7 bases. The CDR3 totals 15 residues. Germline V gene sequence: CDR1 LNHNV, CDR2 YYDKDF (reference sequence). V dropped 3 bases and J dropped 5; count of bases not matched to a gene: 6. DNA for the CDR3: TGTGCCACCAGCAGGGGACAGATACCGACCGGGGAGCTGTTTTTT. Translation gives CATSRGQIPTGELFF.

V usage is TRBV10-2 and J usage is TRBJ1-1, with a weak D call TRBD1 (5 bases). Germline V gene data show CDR1 as WSHSY and CDR2 as SAAADI. V was shortened by 6 bases and J by 4 bases, with 15 bases between the two germline ends. CDR3 length: 14 residues. CDR3 sequence reads: CASRNGAGGTEAFF. CDR3 in DNA: TGCGCCAGCAGGAATGGGGCAGGCGGCACTGAAGCTTTCTTT.

V gene TRBV30 combines with J gene TRBJ2-2; 8 bases map to TRBD1. With V trimmed by 4 bases and J by 2 bases, 9 bases remained unmatched. Germline CDR1 GTSNPN, CDR2 SVGIG (reference sequence). The CDR3 extends over 16 amino acids. This chain's CDR3 is CAWNVQGGINTGELFF. The CDR3 nucleotides read TGTGCCTGGAACGTACAGGGGGGAATTAACACCGGGGAGCTGTTTTTT.

The chain has TRBV18 and TRBJ2-2; D may be TRBD2 (5 bases). V shed 3 bases and J shed 0 bases, with 11 bases lying between them. Per germline, CDR1 KGHSH and CDR2 LQKENI. The CDR3 has 16 residues. CDR3 loop: CASSPRIGANTGELFF. DNA for the CDR3: TGTGCCAGCTCACCGAGGATCGGGGCGAACACCGGGGAGCTGTTTTTT.

The rearrangement joins TRBV19 to TRBJ1-1; 7 positions agree with TRBD1. J lost 2 bases, V lost 3 bases, and 3 bases had no gene match. Germline lookup yields CDR1 LNHDA and CDR2 SQIVND (reference sequence). The CDR3 runs to 14 residues. CDR3 protein: CASSMGQLNTEAFF. As DNA, the CDR3 is TGTGCCAGTAGTATGGGACAGCTTAACACTGAAGCTTTCTTT.

The chain joins TRBV4-1 to TRBJ2-1; D is undetermined. The CDR3 loop spans 16 amino acids. Germline V gives CDR1 MGHRA, CDR2 YSYEKL. Between the trimmed V and J ends, which lost 1 base and 0 bases, there was a span of 10 bases. The CDR3 nucleotides read TGCGCCAGCAGCCAAGGGGCTGCCAGCTCCTACAATGAGCAGTTCTTC. Amino acid sequence: CASSQGAASSYNEQFF.

About this clone: Sequence at one end of the junction differs from germline and may be a read error. V usage is TRBV7-9 and J usage is TRBJ1-1; D is undetermined. CDR3 length: 13 amino acids. Germline CDR1 is SEHNR and CDR2 is FQNEAQ (reference sequence). The CDR3 here is CASSKDGNSEAFF. DNA for the CDR3: TGTGCCAGCAGCAAAGACGGGAACTCTGAAGCTTTCTTT.

This clone was found once. The chain is built from TRBV2 and TRBJ1-2; TRBD1 might be the D (6 bases). The CDR3 consists of 16 residues. The germline gives CDR1 SNHLY, CDR2 FYNNEI. V lost 4 bases, J lost 5 bases, and 20 bases lay in between. This CDR3 reads CASSATLSGASYGYTF. CDR3 coding DNA: TGTGCCAGCAGTGCCACCCTCTCGGGGGCCTCGTATGGCTACACCTTC.

The chain is built from TRBV3-1 (or the pseudogene TRBV3-2) and TRBJ2-4; 8 bases map to TRBD1. The CDR3 spans 19 residues. CDR1 LGHDT and CDR2 YNNKEL come from the germline V gene (reference sequence). V was pared by 0 bases and J by 4 bases, with 14 bases of the junction left unmatched. The CDR3 loop is CASSQDQGSGQVSKNIQYF. The CDR3 nucleotides are TGTGCCAGCAGCCAAGATCAAGGGTCGGGACAGGTGTCGAAAAACATTCAGTACTTC.

The chain joins TRBV5-4 to TRBJ2-7; 7 bases map to TRBD1. Trimming cost V 4 bases and J 1 base; bases outside gene matches: 8. The CDR3 consists of 15 residues. Looked up from germline, CDR1 is SGHNT and CDR2 is YYREEE (reference sequence). The CDR3 DNA reads as TGTGCCAGCAGCGGATCGACAGGGCTTTCCTACGAGCAGTACTTC. Encoded protein: CASSGSTGLSYEQYF.

The chain employs TRBV3-1 (or the pseudogene TRBV3-2) and TRBJ1-2; TRBD1 is a possible D gene (6 bases). Trimming stripped 0 bases from V and 7 bases from J, with 12 bases between. The CDR3 contains 14 residues. From germline, CDR1 is LGHDT and CDR2 YNNKEL (reference sequence). Written as DNA, the CDR3 is TGTGCCAGCAGCCAAGAAACAGGGAAGGGTGGCTACACCTTC. This sequence encodes CASSQETGKGGYTF.

The CDR3 region is CSAREVGPQHF. Written as DNA, the CDR3 is TGCAGTGCTAGAGAAGTGGGGCCCCAGCATTTT. The chain couples TRBV20-1 to TRBJ1-5; no reliable D call. CDR3 length equals 11 residues. Germline V gives CDR1 DFQATT, CDR2 SNEGSKA (reference sequence). V was shortened by 0 bases and J by 9 bases, with 6 bases between the two germline ends.

The chain combines TRBV2 with TRBJ2-4; possible D gene TRBD2, 5 bases. Trimming stripped 6 bases from V and 6 bases from J, with 15 bases between. The CDR3 is 14 amino acids. Germline V lookup: CDR1 SNHLY, CDR2 FYNNEI. The CDR3 bases are TGTGCCAGCAGGGATACGAGCGGCGGAAACATTCAGTACTTC. It translates to CASRDTSGGNIQYF.

Comments on this clone: Compared with germline, one end of the junction differs, possibly owing to a read error. This chain uses TRBV28 with TRBJ2-7; maybe TRBD2 (6 bases). This CDR3 contains 13 residues. In germline, CDR1 is MDHEN, CDR2 SYDVKM. In DNA, the CDR3 is TGTGCCAGCATGGTGCGGGGCTCCAACGAGCAGTACTTC. Translation gives CASMVRGSNEQYF.

The chain links TRBV11-2 to TRBJ2-7; 9 bases are a match to TRBD1. The CDR3 spans 14 residues. The V segment lost 4 bases and the J segment 5 bases; nucleotides outside the gene matches: 6. The germline gives CDR1 SGHAT, CDR2 FQNNGV. The CDR3: CASSSRDRVNEQYF. CDR3 coding DNA: TGTGCCAGCAGCTCCCGGGACAGGGTTAACGAGCAGTACTTC.

The chain carries TRBV11-2 and TRBJ2-5, with TRBD1 matching over 11 bases. The CDR3 contains 15 residues. CDR1 and CDR2 from the germline V gene are SGHAT and FQNNGV. Losses at the gene ends were 2 bases for V and 5 bases for J; bases not matched to a gene: 4. The CDR3 bases are TGTGCCAGCAGCTTACGTGGGACAGGGGGGGAGACCCAGTACTTC. Amino acids: CASSLRGTGGETQYF.

The chain recombines TRBV19 with TRBJ2-3, with 11 positions matching TRBD2. This CDR3 region has 15 residues. V was clipped by 8 bases and J by 3 bases; unmatched bases: 7. Per the germline V gene, CDR1 is LNHDA and CDR2 is SQIVND (reference sequence). In DNA form, the CDR3 reads TGTGCCAGTGGTAGCGGGAGGGCCGGGACAGATACGCAGTATTTT. It translates to CASGSGRAGTDTQYF.

The chain has TRBV7-9 and TRBJ1-2, with D possibly matching TRBD1 (5 bases). The V end was cut by 5 bases, the J end by 7 bases, with 17 bases between. The germline gives CDR1 SEHNR, CDR2 FQNEAQ (reference sequence). The length of the CDR3 is 14 residues. CDR3 nucleotide sequence: TGTGCCAGCAGCCATCAGGGCCAGGGTGCTGGCTACACCTTC. This sequence encodes CASSHQGQGAGYTF.

CDR3 sequence (DNA): TGTGCCACCAGTGATCCCGGGACTAGTCCCGGGGAGCTGTTTTTT. Amino acids: CATSDPGTSPGELFF. The chain links TRBV24-1 to TRBJ2-2; TRBD2 agrees at 8 bases. V lost 3 bases and J lost 6; bases outside the gene matches: 5. The germline CDR1 and CDR2 sequences are KGHDR and SFDVKD. The CDR3 length is 15 residues.

The chain employs TRBV20-1 and TRBJ2-7; possible D gene TRBD1, 5 bases. This CDR3 is built from 14 residues. V gave up 3 bases and J gave up 1 base, with 13 bases separating them. Germline loops: CDR1 DFQATT, CDR2 SNEGSKA (reference sequence). The CDR3 nucleotides read TGCAGTGCTAGTTGGGGCAAAGTATCCTACGAGCAGTACTTC. It translates to CSASWGKVSYEQYF.

The J gene is TRBJ2-3, the V gene TRBV29-1; D ambiguous. The V gene lost 5 bases and the J gene lost 3 bases, with 21 bases spanning the gap. CDR1 SQVTM and CDR2 ANQGSEA come from the germline V gene. The length of the CDR3 is 16 residues. The CDR3 loop reads CSVSPGNNPWTDTQYF. The CDR3, as DNA: TGCAGCGTTTCTCCGGGTAACAACCCCTGGACAGATACGCAGTATTTT.

The chain combines TRBV9 with TRBJ2-3; 7 nucleotides agree with TRBD2. Germline CDR1 and CDR2: SGDLS and YYNGEE. V lost 0 bases and J lost 2; bases outside the gene matches: 6. The CDR3 contains 16 residues. The CDR3 reads CASSVVGGGLTDTQYF. CDR3 DNA: TGTGCCAGCAGCGTAGTTGGGGGAGGGCTCACAGATACGCAGTATTTT.

This clone showed up just a few times. The J gene is TRBJ1-5, the V gene TRBV10-3, with D hard to call. Trimming pared 10 bases from V and 2 bases from J, leaving 12 bases between. Germline loops: CDR1 ENHRY, CDR2 SYGVKD. CDR3 size: 13 residues. CDR3 region: CATGAAGNQPQHF. The CDR3 region has the DNA TGTGCCACCGGCGCCGCGGGCAATCAGCCCCAGCATTTT.